One and the same sample provided the 13 T cell receptor beta chains below, sequenced in a study of T cell responses to AZD1222 COVID-19 vaccine. The table came from immunoSEQ multiplex PCR; TCRdb's copy has only in-frame clones and leaves some out. The data contain approximately 89,000 clones, 75% to 95% of them seen just once; the ten biggest clones take up about 5%. The starting material was peripheral blood, obtained 28 days after the second AZD1222 dose. The source is an adult who received the AZD1222 COVID-19 vaccine.

V and J are TRBV7-2 and TRBJ2-4; no definite D call. The CDR3 has 15 amino acids. Germline assignment: CDR1 SGHTA and CDR2 FQGNSA. V dropped 0 bases and J dropped 1 base, with 7 bases sitting between them. CDR3 DNA sequence: TGTGCCAGCAGCTTAGCGGTGACGGCCAAAAACATTCAGTACTTC. This encodes CASSLAVTAKNIQYF.

This clone was seen a single time. The CDR3 region is CASSTNMASNSLYGYTF. The CDR3 DNA reads TGTGCCAGTAGTACAAACATGGCCAGTAATTCCCTCTATGGCTACACCTTC. The rearrangement joins TRBV19 to TRBJ1-2; unclear D gene. The CDR3 is made up of 17 amino acids. V lost 4 bases, J lost 4 bases, and 22 bases lay in between. The germline V gene encodes CDR1 LNHDA and CDR2 SQIVND (reference sequence). Together with reference TRBV19 and TRBJ1-2, the CDR3 gives the full variable domain: DGGITQSPKYLFRKEGQNVTLSCEQNLNHDAMYWYRQDPGQGLRLIYYSQIVNDFQKGDIAEGYSVSREKKESFPLTVTSAQKNPTAFYLCASSTNMASNSLYGYTFGSGTRLTVV.

The rearrangement joins TRBV5-1 to TRBJ1-1; D is ambiguous. The CDR3 runs to 15 residues. Germline assignment: CDR1 SGHRS and CDR2 YFSETQ. V was clipped by 1 base and J by 0 bases, with 10 bases between them. CDR3 in DNA: TGCGCCAGCAGCTTGTGGGAGCTTATGAACACTGAAGCTTTCTTT. It specifies CASSLWELMNTEAFF. Complete variable domain (other parts from reference TRBV5-1 and TRBJ1-1): KAGVTQTPRYLIKTRGQQVTLSCSPISGHRSVSWYQQTPGQGLQFLFEYFSETQRNKGNFPGRFSGRQFSNSRSEMNVSTLELGDSALYLCASSLWELMNTEAFFGQGTRLTVV.

This chain links TRBV11-2 with TRBJ1-4, with 8 nucleotides matching TRBD1. This CDR3 comprises 15 residues. Germline-derived CDR1 and CDR2 are SGHAT and FQNNGV. J gave up 4 bases and V 5 bases, and 6 bases lay outside the gene matches. The CDR3 loop reads CASSIRGQINEKLFF. Here the CDR3 DNA reads TGTGCCAGCAGCATCAGGGGGCAGATTAATGAAAAACTGTTTTTT. The whole variable domain, filled in from reference TRBV11-2 and TRBJ1-4, reads EAGVAQSPRYKIIEKRQSVAFWCNPISGHATLYWYQQILGQGPKLLIQFQNNGVVDDSQLPKDRFSAERLKGVDSTLKIQPAKLEDSAVYLCASSIRGQINEKLFFGSGTQLSVL.

The rearrangement joins TRBV2 to TRBJ1-5, with D tentatively TRBD1 (5 bases). Trimming took off 4 bases at V and 0 bases at J, with 7 bases between the two ends. The CDR3 is 14 amino acids. CDR1 and CDR2 (germline): SNHLY, FYNNEI. Written as DNA, the CDR3 is TGTGCCAGCAGTGGACAGTATAGCAATCAGCCCCAGCATTTT. Amino acid sequence: CASSGQYSNQPQHF.

V is TRBV6-5 and J is TRBJ1-6; a weak D match, TRBD1 (5 bases). Per the germline V gene, CDR1 is MNHEY and CDR2 is SVGAGI. This CDR3 contains 12 residues. The V end lost 4 bases, the J end lost 9 bases, and 7 bases lay between the germline ends. The CDR3 DNA is TGTGCCAGCAGTTCAGGGTTTTCACCCCTCCACTTT. It encodes CASSSGFSPLHF.

The chain joins TRBV18 to TRBJ1-6; D possibly corresponds to TRBD1 (5 bases). V lost 1 base and J 6 bases, leaving 10 bases between the germline ends. Germline CDR1 KGHSH, CDR2 LQKENI. This CDR3 has 15 residues. CDR3 bases: TGTGCCAGCTCACCACTGCAGGGCGGTAATTCACCCCTCCACTTT. This translates into CASSPLQGGNSPLHF.

The chain recombines TRBV5-5 with TRBJ1-5; D remains ambiguous. Per germline, CDR1 SGHKS and CDR2 YYEKEE (reference sequence). The V gene lost 4 bases and the J gene lost 4 bases, with 12 bases spanning the gap. The CDR3 length is 14 residues. CDR3 region: CASSPKDGNQPQHF. The CDR3 coding sequence is TGTGCCAGCAGCCCTAAGGACGGAAATCAGCCCCAGCATTTT.

The CDR3 region has the DNA TGTGCCAGCAGCTGGGGGGGGGAGACCCAGTACTTC. It encodes CASSWGGETQYF. V gene TRBV7-8 combines with J gene TRBJ2-5, with TRBD2 matching over 7 bases. This CDR3 comprises 12 residues. The trim removed 4 bases at V and 5 bases at J, leaving 1 base unmatched. CDR1 and CDR2 from the germline V gene are SGHVS and FQNEAQ. The full variable domain, with the rest looked up from reference TRBV7-8 and TRBJ2-5, is GAGVSQSPRYKVAKRGQDVALRCDPISGHVSLFWYQQALGQGPEFLTYFQNEAQLDKSGLPSDRFFAERPEGSVSTLKIQRTQQEDSAVYLCASSWGGETQYFGPGTRLLVL.

The J gene is TRBJ1-2, the V gene TRBV4-3; 7 bases are shared with TRBD1. The V and J ends lost 3 bases and 2 bases, in that order; junction bases with no gene match: 6. The CDR3 spans 15 residues. Germline V gene sequence: CDR1 LGHNA, CDR2 YSLEER. CDR3 in DNA: TGCGCCAGCAGCCAGAGAGGGGGCCCCAACTATGGCTACACCTTC. Translated, it gives CASSQRGGPNYGYTF.

The chain couples TRBV9 to TRBJ1-6, with D possibly being TRBD1 (6 bases). CDR1 is SGDLS and CDR2 is YYNGEE in the germline V gene. V was clipped by 4 bases and J by 4 bases, with 9 bases between them. The CDR3 is 14 amino acids. As DNA, the CDR3 is TGTGCCAGCAGCCCTACAGGGTATAATTCACCCCTCCACTTT. Encoded protein: CASSPTGYNSPLHF.

The rearrangement joins TRBV13 to TRBJ1-1; perhaps TRBD1 as D (5 bases). Germline CDR1 and CDR2: PRHDT and FYEKMQ (reference sequence). V shed 4 bases and J shed 1 base, with 10 bases lying between them. The CDR3 has 14 residues. This CDR3 reads CASSWGPTNTEAFF. In DNA, the CDR3 is TGTGCCAGCAGCTGGGGCCCAACGAACACTGAAGCTTTCTTT. Full variable domain (remainder filled in from reference TRBV13 and TRBJ1-1): AAGVIQSPRHLIKEKRETATLKCYPIPRHDTVYWYQQGPGQDPQFLISFYEKMQSDKGSIPDRFSAQQFSDYHSELNMSSLELGDSALYFCASSWGPTNTEAFFGQGTRLTVV.

The chain links TRBV27 to TRBJ1-2; TRBD1 might be the D (5 bases). Trimming left V 3 bases short and J 0 bases short, with 8 bases between. The CDR3 runs 14 residues. Germline V lookup: CDR1 MNHEY, CDR2 SMNVEV (reference sequence). CDR3 amino acids: CASSFGGSNYGYTF. As DNA, the CDR3 is TGTGCCAGCAGTTTTGGGGGTTCTAACTATGGCTACACCTTC.